The 9 T cell receptor beta chains reported below all come from one sample, sequenced in a study of shared clonotypes between healthy human individuals. Produced via immunoSEQ multiplex PCR; TCRdb's table is partial and in-frame only. Of around 640,000 clones in the sample, approximately 96% are singletons; the top ten hold 0.095% to 0.13%. As defined, naive CD8 cells were CD45RO-negative and positively selected for CCR7, with terminally differentiated effector memory CD45RA+ cells excluded. Input material: naive CD8+ T cells sorted from blood. These receptors all come from a woman aged 25 to 39 in good health.

This chain connects TRBV9 to TRBJ2-1, with a weak D call TRBD2 (6 bases). The V and J ends lost 0 bases and 4 bases respectively, with 14 bases between them. The CDR3 covers 16 residues. Germline V gene lookup returns CDR1 SGDLS and CDR2 YYNGEE. CDR3 sequence (DNA): TGTGCCAGCAGCGTAGGGATAGCGGACACTTACAATGAGCAGTTCTTC. Its translation: CASSVGIADTYNEQFF.

This chain links TRBV15 with TRBJ2-6; D remains ambiguous. Germline CDR1 and CDR2: LNHNV and YYDKDF (reference sequence). V was shortened by 0 bases and J by 0 bases, with 15 bases between the two germline ends. The CDR3 is 19 residues long. The CDR3 loop is CATSRDQETRVSGANVLTF. CDR3 DNA sequence: TGTGCCACCAGCAGAGATCAGGAGACACGAGTCTCTGGGGCCAACGTCCTGACTTTC. Complete variable domain (other parts from reference TRBV15 and TRBJ2-6): DAMVIQNPRYQVTQFGKPVTLSCSQTLNHNVMYWYQQKSSQAPKLLFHYYDKDFNNEADTPDNFQSRRPNTSFCFLDIRSPGLGDTAMYLCATSRDQETRVSGANVLTFGAGSRLTVL.

This clone showed up just once. The gene calls are TRBV27 and TRBJ1-2, with 9 bases lining up with TRBD1. Per germline, CDR1 MNHEY and CDR2 SMNVEV (reference sequence). The CDR3 covers 14 residues. Losses at the gene ends were 6 bases for V and 6 bases for J; bases not matched to a gene: 8. The CDR3 here is CASRTGTGLDGYTF. The DNA for the CDR3 is TGTGCCAGCAGGACCGGGACAGGGTTGGATGGCTACACCTTC.

On this clone: The sample has other DNA sequences that encode this CDR3 too. V gene TRBV5-4 combines with J gene TRBJ2-7; D call uncertain. The CDR3 runs 13 residues. V lost 0 bases and J lost 3, with 7 bases in between. Germline CDR1 SGHNT, CDR2 YYREEE (reference sequence). The CDR3 sequence: CASSLAENYEQYF. In DNA form, the CDR3 reads TGTGCCAGCAGCTTGGCAGAGAACTACGAGCAGTACTTC.

The chain carries TRBV6-5 and TRBJ2-7; 9 positions match TRBD1. The CDR3 sequence is 12 residues long. CDR1 MNHEY and CDR2 SVGAGI come from the germline V gene. J was trimmed by 6 bases and V by 6 bases; bases with no gene match: 3. The CDR3: CASSTTGGEQYF. CDR3 DNA: TGTGCCAGCAGCACGACAGGGGGCGAGCAGTACTTC.

V usage is TRBV2 and J usage is TRBJ2-7; TRBD1 or TRBD2 may be the D gene (6 bases each). Trimming stripped 6 bases from V and 3 bases from J, with 15 bases between. This CDR3 has 14 amino acids. Per germline, CDR1 SNHLY and CDR2 FYNNEI. The CDR3 nucleotides are TGTGCCAGCAGAGTAGGGGGGTTAGGCTACGAGCAGTACTTC. This gives the protein CASRVGGLGYEQYF.

This chain uses TRBV6-5 with TRBJ2-5, with 7 bases that match TRBD1. V dropped 6 bases and J dropped 1; count of bases not matched to a gene: 5. Germline V gene lookup returns CDR1 MNHEY and CDR2 SVGAGI. The CDR3 is 14 residues long. CDR3 in amino acids: CASRTTGAQETQYF. The DNA for the CDR3 is TGTGCCAGCAGGACTACAGGGGCCCAAGAGACCCAGTACTTC.

V and J are TRBV27 and TRBJ2-7; D gene unclear. CDR1 and CDR2 from the germline V gene are MNHEY and SMNVEV (reference sequence). Between the trimmed V and J ends, which lost 5 bases and 4 bases, there was a span of 9 bases. This CDR3 has 12 residues. The CDR3 DNA reads as TGTGCCAGCAGTCGCTCGGGTTACGAGCAGTACTTC. Amino acids: CASSRSGYEQYF.

This rearrangement joins TRBV28 to TRBJ2-3, with D maybe TRBD1 (6 bases). V lost 1 base and J 5 bases, leaving 10 bases between the germline ends. The CDR3 has 14 amino acids. Germline V gives CDR1 MDHEN, CDR2 SYDVKM. Written as DNA, the CDR3 is TGTGCCAGCAGTTTATCACAGGGTCAAGATACGCAGTATTTT. Translating gives CASSLSQGQDTQYF. Drawing the rest from reference TRBV28 and TRBJ2-3, the complete variable domain is DVKVTQSSRYLVKRTGEKVFLECVQDMDHENMFWYRQDPGLGLRLIYFSYDVKMKEKGDIPEGYSVSREKKERFSLILESASTNQTSMYLCASSLSQGQDTQYFGPGTRLTVL.